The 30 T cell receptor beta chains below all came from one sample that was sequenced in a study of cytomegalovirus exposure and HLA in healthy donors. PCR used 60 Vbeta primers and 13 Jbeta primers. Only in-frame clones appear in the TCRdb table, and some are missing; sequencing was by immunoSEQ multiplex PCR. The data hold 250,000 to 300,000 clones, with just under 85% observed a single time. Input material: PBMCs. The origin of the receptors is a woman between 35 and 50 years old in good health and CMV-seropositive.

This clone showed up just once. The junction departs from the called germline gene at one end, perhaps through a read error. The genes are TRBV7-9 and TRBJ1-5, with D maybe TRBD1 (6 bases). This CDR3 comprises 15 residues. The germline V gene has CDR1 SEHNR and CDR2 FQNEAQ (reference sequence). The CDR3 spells CSSSRGGVSNQPQHF. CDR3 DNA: TGTTCCAGCAGCCGAGGGGGGGTGAGCAATCAGCCCCAGCATTTT.

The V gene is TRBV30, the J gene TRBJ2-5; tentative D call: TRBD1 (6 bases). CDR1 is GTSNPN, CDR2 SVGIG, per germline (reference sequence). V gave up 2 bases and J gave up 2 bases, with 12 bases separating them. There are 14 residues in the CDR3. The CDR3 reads CAWSPGQTQETQYF. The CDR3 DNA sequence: TGTGCCTGGAGTCCAGGACAGACACAAGAGACCCAGTACTTC.

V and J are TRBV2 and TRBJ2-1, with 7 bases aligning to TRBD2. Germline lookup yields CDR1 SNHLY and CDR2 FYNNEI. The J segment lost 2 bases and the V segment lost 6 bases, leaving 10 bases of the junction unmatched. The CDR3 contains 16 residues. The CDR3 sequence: CASRKQTGLPYNEQFF. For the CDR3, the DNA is TGTGCCAGCAGAAAACAGACGGGACTACCCTACAATGAGCAGTTCTTC.

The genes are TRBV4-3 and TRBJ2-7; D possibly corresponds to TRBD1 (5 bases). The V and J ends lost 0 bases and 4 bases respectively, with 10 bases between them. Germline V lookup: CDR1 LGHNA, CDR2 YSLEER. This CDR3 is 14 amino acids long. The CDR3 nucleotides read TGCGCCAGCAGCCAAGATCTTGGGGCGTACGAGCAGTACTTC. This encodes CASSQDLGAYEQYF.

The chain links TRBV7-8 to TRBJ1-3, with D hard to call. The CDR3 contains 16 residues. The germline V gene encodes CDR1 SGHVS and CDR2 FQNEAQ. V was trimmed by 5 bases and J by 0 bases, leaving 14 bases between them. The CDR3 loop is CASSPHTAASGNTIYF. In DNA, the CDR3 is TGTGCCAGCAGCCCGCATACAGCCGCCTCTGGAAACACCATATATTTT.

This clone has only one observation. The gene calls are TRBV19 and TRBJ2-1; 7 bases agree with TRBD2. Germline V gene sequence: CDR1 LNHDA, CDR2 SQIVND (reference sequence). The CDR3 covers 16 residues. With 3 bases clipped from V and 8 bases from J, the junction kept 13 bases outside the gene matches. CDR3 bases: TGTGCCAGTAGTATCACGGGAGGCCCACTGAGGGATGAGCAGTTCTTC. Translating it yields CASSITGGPLRDEQFF.

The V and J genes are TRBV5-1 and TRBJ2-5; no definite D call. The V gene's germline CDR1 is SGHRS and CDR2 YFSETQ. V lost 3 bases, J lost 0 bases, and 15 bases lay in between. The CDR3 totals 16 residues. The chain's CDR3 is CASSSGSASYQETQYF. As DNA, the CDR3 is TGCGCCAGCAGCTCCGGGTCGGCTAGTTACCAAGAGACCCAGTACTTC.

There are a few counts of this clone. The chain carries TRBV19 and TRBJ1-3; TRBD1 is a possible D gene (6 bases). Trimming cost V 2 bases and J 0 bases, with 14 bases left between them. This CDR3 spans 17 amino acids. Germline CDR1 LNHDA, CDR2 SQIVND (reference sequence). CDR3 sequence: CASSIKGEPHSGNTIYF. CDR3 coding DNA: TGTGCCAGTAGTATAAAGGGGGAACCGCACTCTGGAAACACCATATATTTT.

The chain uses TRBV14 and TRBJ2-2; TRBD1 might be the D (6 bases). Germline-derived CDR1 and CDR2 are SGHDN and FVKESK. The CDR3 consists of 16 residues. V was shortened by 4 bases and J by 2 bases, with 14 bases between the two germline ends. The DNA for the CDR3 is TGTGCCAGCAGCCTCACAGGGCCGCGAAACACCGGGGAGCTGTTTTTT. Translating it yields CASSLTGPRNTGELFF.

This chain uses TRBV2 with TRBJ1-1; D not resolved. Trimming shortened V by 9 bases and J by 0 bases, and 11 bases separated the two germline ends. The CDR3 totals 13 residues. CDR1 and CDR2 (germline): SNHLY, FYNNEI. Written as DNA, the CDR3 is TGTGCCAGGAACTTAATATTGAACACTGAAGCTTTCTTT. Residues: CARNLILNTEAFF.

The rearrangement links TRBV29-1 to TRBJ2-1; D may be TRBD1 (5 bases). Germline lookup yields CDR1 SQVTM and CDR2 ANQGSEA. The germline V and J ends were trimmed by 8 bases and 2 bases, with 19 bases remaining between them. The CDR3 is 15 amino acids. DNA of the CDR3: TGCAGCACACCTGGGAAGGGGATACCCTACAATGAGCAGTTCTTC. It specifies CSTPGKGIPYNEQFF.

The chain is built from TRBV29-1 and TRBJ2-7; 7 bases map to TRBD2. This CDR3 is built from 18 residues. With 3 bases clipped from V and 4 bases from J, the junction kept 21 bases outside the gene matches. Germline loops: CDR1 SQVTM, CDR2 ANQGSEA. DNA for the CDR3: TGCAGCGTTGAGGGGGGGAGTGGCGGCCTCGGGTCAAGTTACGAGCAGTACTTC. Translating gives CSVEGGSGGLGSSYEQYF.

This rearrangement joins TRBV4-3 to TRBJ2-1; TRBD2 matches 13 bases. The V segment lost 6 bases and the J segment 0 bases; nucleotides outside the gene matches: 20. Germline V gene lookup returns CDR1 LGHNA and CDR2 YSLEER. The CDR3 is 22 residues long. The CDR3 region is CASSQQPSPGLAGLSSYNEQFF. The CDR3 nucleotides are TGCGCCAGCAGTCAACAGCCGAGTCCGGGACTAGCGGGATTGAGCTCCTACAATGAGCAGTTCTTC.

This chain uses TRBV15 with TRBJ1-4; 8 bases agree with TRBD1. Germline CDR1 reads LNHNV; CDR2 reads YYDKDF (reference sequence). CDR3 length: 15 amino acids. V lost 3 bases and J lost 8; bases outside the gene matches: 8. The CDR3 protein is CATSREQGVQEKLFF. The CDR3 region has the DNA TGTGCCACCAGCAGGGAACAGGGGGTGCAAGAAAAACTGTTTTTT.

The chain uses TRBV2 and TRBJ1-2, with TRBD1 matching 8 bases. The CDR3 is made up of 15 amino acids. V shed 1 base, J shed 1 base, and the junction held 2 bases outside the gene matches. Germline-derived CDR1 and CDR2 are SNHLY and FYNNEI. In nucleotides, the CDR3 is TGTGCCAGCAGTGAAGGACAGGGGTTTAACTATGGCTACACCTTC. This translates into CASSEGQGFNYGYTF.

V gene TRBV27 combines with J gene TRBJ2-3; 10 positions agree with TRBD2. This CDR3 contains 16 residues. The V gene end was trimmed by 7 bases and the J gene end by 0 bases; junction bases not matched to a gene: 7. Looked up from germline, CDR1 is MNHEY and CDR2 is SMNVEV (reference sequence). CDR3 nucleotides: TGTGCCAGCAAGCGGGAGGGCCCTCTTAGCACAGATACGCAGTATTTT. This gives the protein CASKREGPLSTDTQYF.

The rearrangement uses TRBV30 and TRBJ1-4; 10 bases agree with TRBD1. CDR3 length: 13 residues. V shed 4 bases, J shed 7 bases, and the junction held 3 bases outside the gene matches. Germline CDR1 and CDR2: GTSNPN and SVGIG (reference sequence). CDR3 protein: CAWTTGGIEKLFF. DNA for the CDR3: TGTGCCTGGACGACAGGGGGCATTGAAAAACTGTTTTTT.

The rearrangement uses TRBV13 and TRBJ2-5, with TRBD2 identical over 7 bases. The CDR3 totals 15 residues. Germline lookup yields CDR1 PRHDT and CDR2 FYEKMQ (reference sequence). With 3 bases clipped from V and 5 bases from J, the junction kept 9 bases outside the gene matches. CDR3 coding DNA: TGTGCCAGCAGCTTCCATAGCGGGCGAGGGGAGACCCAGTACTTC. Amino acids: CASSFHSGRGETQYF.

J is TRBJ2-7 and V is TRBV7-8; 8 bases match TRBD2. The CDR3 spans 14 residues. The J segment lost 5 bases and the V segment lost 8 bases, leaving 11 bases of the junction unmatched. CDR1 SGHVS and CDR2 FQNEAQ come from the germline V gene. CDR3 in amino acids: CASRNSGKGHEQYF. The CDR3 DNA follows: TGTGCCAGCCGTAATAGCGGGAAGGGCCACGAGCAGTACTTC.

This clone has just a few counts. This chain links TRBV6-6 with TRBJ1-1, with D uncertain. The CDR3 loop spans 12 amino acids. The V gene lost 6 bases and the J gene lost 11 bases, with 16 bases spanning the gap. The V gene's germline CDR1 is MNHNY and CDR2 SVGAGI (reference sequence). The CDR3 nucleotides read TGTGCCAGCAGCCCCGAGGGAAGAGGGGCTTTCTTT. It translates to CASSPEGRGAFF.

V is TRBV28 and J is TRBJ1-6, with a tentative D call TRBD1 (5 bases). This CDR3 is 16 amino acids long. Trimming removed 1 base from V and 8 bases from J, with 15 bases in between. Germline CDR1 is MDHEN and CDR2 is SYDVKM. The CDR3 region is CASSLYGGNAYSPLHF. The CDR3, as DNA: TGTGCCAGCAGTTTATACGGGGGGAACGCTTATTCACCCCTCCACTTT.

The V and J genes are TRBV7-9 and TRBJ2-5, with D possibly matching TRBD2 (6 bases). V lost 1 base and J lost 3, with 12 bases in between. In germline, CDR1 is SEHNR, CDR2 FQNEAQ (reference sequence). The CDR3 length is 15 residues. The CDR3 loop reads CASSLGGMGEETQYF. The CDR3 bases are TGTGCCAGCAGCTTAGGCGGGATGGGCGAAGAGACCCAGTACTTC.

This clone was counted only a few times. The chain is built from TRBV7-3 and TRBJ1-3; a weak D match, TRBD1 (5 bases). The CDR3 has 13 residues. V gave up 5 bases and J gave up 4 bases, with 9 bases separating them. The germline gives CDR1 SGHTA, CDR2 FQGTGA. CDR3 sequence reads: CASSPGFGNTIYF. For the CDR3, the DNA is TGTGCCAGCAGCCCAGGGTTCGGAAACACCATATATTTT.

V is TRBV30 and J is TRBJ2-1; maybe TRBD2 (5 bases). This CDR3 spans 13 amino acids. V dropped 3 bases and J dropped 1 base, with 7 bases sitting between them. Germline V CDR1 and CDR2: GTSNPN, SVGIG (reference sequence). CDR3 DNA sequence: TGTGCCTGGAGGTTAGCGTCCTACAATGAGCAGTTCTTC. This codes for CAWRLASYNEQFF.

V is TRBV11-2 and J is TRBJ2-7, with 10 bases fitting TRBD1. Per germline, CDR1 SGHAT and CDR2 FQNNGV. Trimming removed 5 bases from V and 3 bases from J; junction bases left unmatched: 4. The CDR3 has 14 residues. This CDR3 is CASSRGTGDYEQYF. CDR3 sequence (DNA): TGTGCCAGCAGCCGAGGGACAGGGGACTACGAGCAGTACTTC.

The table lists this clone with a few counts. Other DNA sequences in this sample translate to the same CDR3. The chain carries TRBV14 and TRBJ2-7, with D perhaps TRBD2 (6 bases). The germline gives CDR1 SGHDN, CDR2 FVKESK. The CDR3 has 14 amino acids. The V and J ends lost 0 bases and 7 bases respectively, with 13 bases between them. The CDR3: CASSQDLAGREQYF. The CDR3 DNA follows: TGTGCCAGCAGCCAAGATCTCGCAGGGAGGGAGCAGTACTTC.

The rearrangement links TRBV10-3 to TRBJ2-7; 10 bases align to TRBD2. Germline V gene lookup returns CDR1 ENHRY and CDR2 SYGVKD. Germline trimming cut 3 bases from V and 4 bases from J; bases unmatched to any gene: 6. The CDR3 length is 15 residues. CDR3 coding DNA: TGTGCCATCAGTGAACGAGCGGGAGGGCCTTACGAGCAGTACTTC. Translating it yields CAISERAGGPYEQYF.

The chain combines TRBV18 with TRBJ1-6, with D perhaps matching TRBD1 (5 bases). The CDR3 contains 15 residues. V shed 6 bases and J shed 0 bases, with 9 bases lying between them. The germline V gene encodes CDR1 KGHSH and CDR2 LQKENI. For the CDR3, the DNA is TGTGCCAGCTCCCGAGACAGCTCCTATAATTCACCCCTCCACTTT. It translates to CASSRDSSYNSPLHF.

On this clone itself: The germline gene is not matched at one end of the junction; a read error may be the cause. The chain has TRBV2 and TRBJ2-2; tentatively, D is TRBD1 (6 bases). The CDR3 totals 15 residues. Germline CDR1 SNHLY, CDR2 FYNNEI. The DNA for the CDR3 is TGTGCCAGCAAATTCCAGGGGACGAACACCGGGGAGCTGCTTTTT. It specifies CASKFQGTNTGELLF.

The CDR3 DNA sequence: TGTGCCAGTAGTATTCTCCGGGAGCTCAATCAGCCCCAGCATTTT. Residues: CASSILRELNQPQHF. The chain joins TRBV19 to TRBJ1-5, with D hard to call. Germline V gene lookup returns CDR1 LNHDA and CDR2 SQIVND (reference sequence). With 3 bases removed from V and 3 bases from J, the gap between germline ends came to 12 bases. This CDR3 spans 15 amino acids.